The clone carrying this TCR beta chain appeared a few times. This specimen comes from a study of blood T cells in healthy people across ages. Sample-barcoded 5' priming and a J-beta primer mix drove a second PCR of roughly 7 to 11 cycles. Sequencing of every sample gave 3 million or more CDR3-containing paired-end reads. TCRdb passed the 5' RACE reads through MiXCR, listing each CDR3 protein once. This sample yields 550,000 to 700,000 distinct CDR3 sequences, of which approximately 30% are seen a single time; roughly 20% belongs to the top ten. The V gene end was trimmed by 4 bases and the J gene end by 7 bases; junction bases not matched to a gene: 7. The CDR3 is made up of 14 amino acids. The germline gives CDR1 SGHRS, CDR2 YFSETQ.

The TCR originated in a woman aged 70-85 years in good health. Sequences were obtained from blood. The rearrangement links TRBV5-1 to TRBJ2-2; 7 bases agree with TRBD1. CDR3 bases: TGCGCCAGCAGCAACGACGGGACAGTCGGGGAGCTGTTTTTT. It yields the protein CASSNDGTVGELFF.